Below are 26 T cell receptor beta chains sequenced from a single sample in a study of CXCR3-negative and CXCR3-positive naive CD8 T cells. The authors made the TRB cDNA libraries by 5' RACE using UMI labels. From the 5' RACE reads, TCRdb lists one entry per CDR3 protein and no DNA. In total, the table holds approximately 60,000 distinct CDR3 sequences. Source material: memory CD8+ T cells from blood. These receptors were collected from a human donor in good health. Some clones in this sample may be carry-over from other donors' samples.

This chain joins TRBV29-1 and TRBJ2-1; the TRBD2 assignment by TCRdb is unverifiable without DNA. The CDR3 length is 12 residues. Per germline, CDR1 SQVTM and CDR2 ANQGSEA. The CDR3 sequence: CSVERGGNEQFF.

The chain uses TRBV12-3 or TRBV12-4 and TRBJ2-5; TCRdb's D call of TRBD1 is untestable without DNA. The CDR3 covers 14 residues. CDR3: CASSLVGRTETQYF.

This sequence joins TRBV18 and TRBJ2-4; no DNA is available, so the TRBD1 call from TCRdb remains unchecked. CDR1 is KGHSH and CDR2 is LQKENI in the germline V gene. This CDR3 spans 14 amino acids. The CDR3 reads CASSPPMGGDIQYF.

The CDR3 loop reads CASSFDRASEQYF. The V gene is TRBV7-6, the J gene TRBJ2-7; TCRdb's D call of TRBD1 is untestable without DNA. The germline V gene has CDR1 SGHVS and CDR2 FNYEAQ. The CDR3 has 13 amino acids.

The gene calls are TRBV6-5 and TRBJ2-1; no DNA is available, so the TRBD1 call from TCRdb remains unchecked. CDR1 MNHEY and CDR2 SVGAGI come from the germline V gene. The CDR3 runs 13 residues. The CDR3 sequence is CASSYSRVHEQFF.

The chain employs TRBV7-9 and TRBJ2-7; TCRdb selects TRBD1, and the lack of DNA leaves this call unchecked. The CDR3 runs 14 residues. The germline V gene has CDR1 SEHNR and CDR2 FQNEAQ (reference sequence). CDR3: CASSTGQRDYEQYF.

The chain joins TRBV28 to TRBJ2-7; lacking DNA, the TRBD1 call made by TCRdb goes unchecked. CDR1 and CDR2 from the germline V gene are MDHEN and SYDVKM. The CDR3 runs 16 residues. The CDR3 sequence: CASSLSLSRSSYEQYF.

The rearrangement uses TRBV3-1 and TRBJ2-2; TCRdb picks TRBD1, but there is no DNA to check that call. The CDR3 covers 13 residues. The germline V gene has CDR1 LGHDT and CDR2 YNNKEL (reference sequence). CDR3 sequence reads: CASSPPGAGELFF. Full variable domain (missing parts from reference TRBV3-1 and TRBJ2-2): DTAVSQTPKYLVTQMGNDKSIKCEQNLGHDTMYWYKQDSKKFLKIMFSYNNKELIINETVPNRFSPKSPDKAHLNLHINSLELGDSAVYFCASSPPGAGELFFGEGSRLTVL.

V and J are TRBV20-1 and TRBJ1-1. This CDR3 has 12 residues. Germline CDR1 and CDR2: DFQATT and SNEGSKA (reference sequence). This CDR3 is CSLELGNTEAFF.

The genes are TRBV20-1 and TRBJ2-1. Per the germline V gene, CDR1 is DFQATT and CDR2 is SNEGSKA (reference sequence). The length of the CDR3 is 15 residues. CDR3 residues: CSASDGGSSYNEQFF.

This sequence joins TRBV6-5 and TRBJ1-1. Germline-derived CDR1 and CDR2 are MNHEY and SVGAGI. This CDR3 is built from 15 residues. CDR3 in amino acids: CASSYSGRRNTEAFF.

The CDR3 is CASSVDGSGRLRTGELFF. This chain links TRBV9 with TRBJ2-2; TCRdb returns TRBD2, unconfirmable since there is no DNA. Germline V CDR1 and CDR2: SGDLS, YYNGEE. This CDR3 has 18 residues.

The rearrangement uses TRBV7-8 and TRBJ2-1; TCRdb's assignment of TRBD1 cannot be checked, as there is no DNA. Germline CDR1 SGHVS, CDR2 FQNEAQ. The CDR3 spans 17 residues. CDR3 sequence reads: CASSILGGPSLYNEQFF.

The gene calls are TRBV5-1 and TRBJ2-7; TCRdb picks TRBD1, but there is no DNA to check that call. The CDR3 is 15 residues long. Germline V CDR1 and CDR2: SGHRS, YFSETQ. The CDR3 loop reads CARIVAPRRLYEQYF. The entire variable domain, with the rest obtained from reference TRBV5-1 and TRBJ2-7, is as follows: KAGVTQTPRYLIKTRGQQVTLSCSPISGHRSVSWYQQTPGQGLQFLFEYFSETQRNKGNFPGRFSGRQFSNSRSEMNVSTLELGDSALYLCARIVAPRRLYEQYFGPGTRLTVT.

The rearrangement uses TRBV12-3 or TRBV12-4 and TRBJ2-7; TCRdb returns TRBD2, unconfirmable since there is no DNA. This CDR3 contains 14 residues. This CDR3 is CASKPSGGTYEQYF.

This rearrangement joins TRBV28 to TRBJ2-5. The germline V gene encodes CDR1 MDHEN and CDR2 SYDVKM. The CDR3 length is 15 residues. This CDR3 reads CASGFAGTGQETQYF.

The rearrangement links TRBV7-9 to TRBJ2-7; TCRdb selects TRBD1, and the lack of DNA leaves this call unchecked. Germline CDR1 and CDR2: SEHNR and FQNEAQ (reference sequence). This CDR3 has 16 residues. CDR3 amino acids: CASSLLEGGSSYEQYF.

The V call is TRBV20-1, the J call TRBJ2-2; TCRdb's assignment of TRBD2 cannot be checked, as there is no DNA. The germline V gene encodes CDR1 DFQATT and CDR2 SNEGSKA (reference sequence). The CDR3 spans 12 residues. This chain's CDR3 is CSAPSGTGELFF.

The chain employs TRBV7-2 and TRBJ2-7; TCRdb lists TRBD1, though no DNA is available to test this call. The CDR3 contains 14 residues. Germline V gives CDR1 SGHTA, CDR2 FQGNSA. The CDR3 loop is CASSSYPTGNEQYF.

The rearrangement joins TRBV20-1 to TRBJ1-3. The CDR3 is made up of 14 amino acids. The germline V gene has CDR1 DFQATT and CDR2 SNEGSKA (reference sequence). This CDR3 is CSARLSGIENTIYF.

The CDR3 reads CASSFSRNYNEQFF. V is TRBV6-6 and J is TRBJ2-1. This CDR3 has 14 amino acids. Germline CDR1 MNHNY, CDR2 SVGAGI (reference sequence).

The chain couples TRBV9 to TRBJ2-1. CDR3 length: 13 residues. Germline V gives CDR1 SGDLS, CDR2 YYNGEE. The CDR3 spells CASSVVSANEQFF.

The chain links TRBV29-1 to TRBJ1-2; TCRdb lists TRBD1, though no DNA is available to test this call. The CDR3 is 13 amino acids. Germline V gene sequence: CDR1 SQVTM, CDR2 ANQGSEA. Here the CDR3 reads CSVHGGSDYGYTF.

The CDR3 sequence is CSVEAVPSAYEQFF. The J gene is TRBJ2-1, the V gene TRBV29-1; with no DNA, the TCRdb D assignment of TRBD1 cannot be verified. The CDR3 covers 14 residues. Germline lookup yields CDR1 SQVTM and CDR2 ANQGSEA.

The CDR3 region is CASSDGITGRSSYEQYF. This chain joins TRBV10-2 and TRBJ2-7; TCRdb outputs TRBD1, but without DNA this stays unchecked. Germline V gene sequence: CDR1 WSHSY, CDR2 SAAADI. There are 17 residues in the CDR3.

The chain joins TRBV29-1 to TRBJ2-7; TCRdb's D call of TRBD1 is untestable without DNA. CDR1 is SQVTM and CDR2 is ANQGSEA in the germline V gene. CDR3 length equals 15 residues. CDR3 region: CSVVSPQQGFHEQYF.